This record looks at one T cell receptor beta chain sequence and its context. The antigen is unknown. This entry comes from a study of a mutant IDH1 vaccine in newly diagnosed glioma. Study-level background: The therapy given earlier, which was standard therapy, consisted of radiotherapy, temozolomide, or both, and most of the patients received both.

Sample time point: baseline, week 1 (first vaccination visit). Treatment in this sample: pre-vaccination baseline after standard-of-care therapy. Points from the study as a whole: Pseudoprogression appeared unlinked to shifts in leading peripheral T cell clonotypes. Vaccine-induced immune responses were detected in over 90% of patients.

V shed 3 bases, J shed 5 bases, and the junction held 15 bases outside the gene matches. Germline assignment: CDR1 KGHSH and CDR2 LQKENI. The length of the CDR3 is 18 residues. The method was immunoSEQ multiplex PCR; TCRdb's version includes in-frame clones alone and lacks a portion of them. Of tens of thousands of clones listed, 86% are singletons. Material: PBMCs, obtained from a glioma patient treated with radiotherapy, temozolomide or both. The V gene is TRBV18, the J gene TRBJ2-3, with 9 bases fitting TRBD2. The sequence was obtained from a man aged 40-49 years with glioma. CDR3 in DNA: TGTGCCAGCTCACCCTCGAGATTAGCGGGAGTCCGGATAGATACGCAGTATTTT. It codes for CASSPSRLAGVRIDTQYF.